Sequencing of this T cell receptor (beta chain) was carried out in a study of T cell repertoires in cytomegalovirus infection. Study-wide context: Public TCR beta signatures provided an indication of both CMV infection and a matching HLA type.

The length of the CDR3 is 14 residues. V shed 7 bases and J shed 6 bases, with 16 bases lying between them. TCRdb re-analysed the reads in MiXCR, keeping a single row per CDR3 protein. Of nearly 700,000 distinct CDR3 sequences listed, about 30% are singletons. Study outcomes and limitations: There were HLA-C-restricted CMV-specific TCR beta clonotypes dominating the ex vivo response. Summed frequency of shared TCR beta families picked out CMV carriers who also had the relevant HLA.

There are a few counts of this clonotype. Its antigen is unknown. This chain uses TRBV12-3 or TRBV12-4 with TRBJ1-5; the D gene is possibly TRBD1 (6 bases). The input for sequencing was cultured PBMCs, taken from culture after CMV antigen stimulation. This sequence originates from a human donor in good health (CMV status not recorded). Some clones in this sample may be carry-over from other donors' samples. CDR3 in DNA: TGTGCCAGCATCCTTGCGGGGGGCGGTCAGCCCCAGCATTTT. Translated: CASILAGGGQPQHF.